This T cell receptor beta chain was observed in a study of beta chain features in type 1 diabetes. The germline V gene encodes CDR1 MNHEY and CDR2 SVGAGI. The CDR3 spans 10 residues. This clone was seen a handful of times. At one of its ends the junction is not consistent with the germline gene, which may arise from a read error. cDNA synthesis used the whole RNA isolate, giving expressed TCRB sequences. TCRdb's copy holds only in-frame clones and misses some; the assay was immunoSEQ multiplex PCR. The sample records about half a million clones, roughly 11% being singletons. The specimen sequenced was naive CD4+ T cells from blood. The rearrangement uses TRBV6-5 and TRBJ1-2; 7 bases match TRBD1. The clonotype originates from a woman younger than 35 in good health. The chain's CDR3 is CASSQDRTDF. CDR3 bases: TGTGCCAGCAGCCAGGACAGGACTGACTTC.